A selection of T cell receptor beta chains follows, all from one sample in a study of tumor-infiltrating lymphocytes in oesophageal squamous cell carcinoma. TCRdb re-analysed the PCR reads in MiXCR, keeping a single row per CDR3 protein. The data show under 12,000 distinct CDR3 sequences, 50% to 55% seen once. Sequencing was done on a sample of esophageal tumor tissue. The receptor set was obtained from a female donor with esophageal squamous cell carcinoma. Each CDR3 is given with its conserved first and last residue. D genes are given only for firm matches. Not every row has a clone size; where given, it reads once, few, many or a size class.

TRBJ2-7 once NA TRBV7-2 CASSLQQVKEQYF TGTGCCAGCAGCTTACAACAGGTGAAGGAGCAGTACTTC
TRBJ2-5 NA TRBD2 TRBV7-2 CASSSRLAGGHETQYF TGTGCCAGCAGCTCTCGACTAGCGGGAGGTCACGAGACCCAGTACTTC
TRBJ2-7 NA NA TRBV7-2 CASNTGLKRYEQYF TGTGCCAGCAATACAGGGCTTAAAAGATACGAGCAGTACTTC
TRBJ2-1 NA NA TRBV7-9 CASTPDSSYNEQFF TGTGCCAGCACCCCCGATAGTTCCTACAATGAGCAGTTCTTC
TRBJ2-5 few TRBD1 TRBV6-6 CASSYDRGHRPYNEQYF TGTGCCAGCAGTTACGACAGGGGGCACCGTCCCTACAATGAGCAGTACTTC
TRBJ2-7 NA NA TRBV27 CASSLGSSPGEQYF TGTGCCAGCAGTTTAGGTTCCTCACCGGGAGAGCAGTACTTC
TRBJ2-5 NA TRBD1 TRBV6-1 CASSGSGTGQETQYF TGTGCCAGCAGTGGGTCCGGGACAGGCCAAGAGACCCAGTACTTC
TRBJ2-3 NA NA TRBV7-6 CASSLDRRDGRTDTQYF TGTGCCAGCAGCTTAGACAGGCGGGATGGCCGCACAGATACGCAGTATTTT
TRBJ2-5 medium-sized NA TRBV18 CASSPGVETQYF TGTGCCAGCTCACCCGGTGTGGAGACCCAGTACTTC
TRBJ2-5 NA NA TRBV7-6 CASSEGETQYF TGTGCCAGCAGCGAAGGAGAGACCCAGTACTTC
TRBJ2-7 NA NA TRBV7-2 CASSSASGPSYEQYF TGTGCCAGCAGCTCCGCAAGCGGACCCTCCTACGAGCAGTACTTC
TRBJ1-2 medium-sized NA TRBV7-6 CASSLGPGSYGYTF TGTGCCAGCAGCTTAGGGCCAGGGAGTTATGGCTACACCTTC
TRBJ2-7 few NA TRBV4-1 CASSQEGNRASYNEQYF TGCGCCAGCAGCCAAGAAGGGAACAGAGCTTCCTACAATGAGCAGTACTTC
TRBJ2-7 NA TRBD2 TRBV7-2 CASSLAGGPSEQYF TGTGCCAGCAGCTTAGCGGGAGGGCCCTCCGAGCAGTACTTC
TRBJ2-3 medium-sized NA TRBV24-1 CATSGRRTDTQYF TGTGCCACCAGTGGGCGGCGCACAGATACGCAGTATTTT
TRBJ2-3 few TRBD2 TRBV28 CASSFGSGSPDTQYF TGTGCCAGCAGTTTCGGTAGCGGGAGTCCAGATACGCAGTATTTT
TRBJ2-7 NA NA TRBV12-3/TRBV12-4 CASVPSRGAREQYF TGTGCCAGCGTCCCCTCTAGGGGCGCGCGAGAGCAGTACTTC
TRBJ2-3 NA TRBD1 TRBV7-2 CASSWGQGQDTQYF TGTGCCAGCAGCTGGGGACAGGGTCAAGATACGCAGTATTTT
TRBJ2-4 few NA TRBV12-3/TRBV12-4 CASSTRGQAGQSKNIQYF TGTGCCAGCAGTACGCGCGGGCAGGCGGGACAGTCCAAAAACATTCAGTACTTC
TRBJ1-1 NA NA TRBV7-8 CASSLARTVNTEAFF TGTGCCAGCAGCTTAGCAAGGACGGTGAACACTGAAGCTTTCTTT
TRBJ2-2 NA NA TRBV7-2 CASSLARTNTGELFF TGTGCCAGCAGCTTAGCCAGGACGAACACCGGGGAGCTGTTTTTT
TRBJ1-2 NA NA TRBV7-2 CANTTRAGVDYGYTF TGTGCCAACACTACAAGAGCGGGGGTCGACTATGGCTACACCTTC
TRBJ2-1 few TRBD2 TRBV7-4 CASSPAAGVGNEQFF TGTGCCAGCAGCCCGGCAGCGGGAGTTGGGAATGAGCAGTTCTTC
TRBJ2-5 once NA TRBV7-4 CASSLVQEETQYF TGTGCCAGCAGCTTAGTACAAGAAGAGACCCAGTACTTC
TRBJ2-7 NA TRBD1 TRBV7-6 CASSATGGEQYF TGTGCCAGCAGCGCTACAGGGGGCGAGCAGTACTTC
TRBJ2-5 NA TRBD2 TRBV6-9 CASSRREGSGEETQYF TGTGCCAGCAGTAGACGGGAGGGCTCGGGGGAAGAGACCCAGTACTTC
TRBJ2-7 NA NA TRBV7-2 CASSSGTETYEQYF TGTGCCAGCAGCTCAGGGACGGAGACCTACGAGCAGTACTTC
TRBJ2-3 NA NA TRBV11-3 CASSERHRTNTDTQYF TGTGCCAGCAGCGAACGACATCGAACCAACACAGATACGCAGTATTTT